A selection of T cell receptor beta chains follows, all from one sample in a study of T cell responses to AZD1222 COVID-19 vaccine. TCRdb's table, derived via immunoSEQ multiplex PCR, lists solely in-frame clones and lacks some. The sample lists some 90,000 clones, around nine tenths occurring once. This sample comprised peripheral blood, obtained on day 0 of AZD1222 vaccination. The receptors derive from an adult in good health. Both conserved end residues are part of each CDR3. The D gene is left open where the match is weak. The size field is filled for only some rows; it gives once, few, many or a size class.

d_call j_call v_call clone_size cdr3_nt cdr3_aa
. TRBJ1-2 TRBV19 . TGTGCCAGCACTACGGCCTATGGCTACACCTTC CASTTAYGYTF
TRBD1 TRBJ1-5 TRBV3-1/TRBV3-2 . TGTGCCAGCACCCACGGGACAGGGGGCAATCAGCCCCAGCATTTT CASTHGTGGNQPQHF
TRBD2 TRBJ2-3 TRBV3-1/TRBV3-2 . TGTGCCAGCAGCCAGGACGGGAGGGTGGCAGATACGCAGTATTTT CASSQDGRVADTQYF
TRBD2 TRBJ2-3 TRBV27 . TGTGCCAGCAGTTTACGTCGCAGCGGGGTCTCCGCAGATACGCAGTATTTT CASSLRRSGVSADTQYF
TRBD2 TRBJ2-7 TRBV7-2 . TGTGCCAGCAGCTTAAACCTAGCGGGAGGTCAGTACTTC CASSLNLAGGQYF
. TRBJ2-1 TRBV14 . TGTGCCAGCAGCCTGAATACTTACAATGAGCAGTTCTTC CASSLNTYNEQFF
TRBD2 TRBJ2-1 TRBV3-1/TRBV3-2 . TGTGCCAGCAGCCCCCGGGGCGGAAGCGGGAGGTACAATGAGCAGTTCTTC CASSPRGGSGRYNEQFF
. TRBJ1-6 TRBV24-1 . TGTGCCACCGGAGGCTTTGACAGTCCTCCCCTTAATTCACCCCTCCACTTT CATGGFDSPPLNSPLHF
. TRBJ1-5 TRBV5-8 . TGTGCCAGCATTACTCCACGGGGTGGCAATCAGCCCCAGCATTTT CASITPRGGNQPQHF
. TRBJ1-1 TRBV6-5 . TGTGCCAGCAGTTACTCCTTTAGACCAGGTGGCACTGAAGCTTTCTTT CASSYSFRPGGTEAFF
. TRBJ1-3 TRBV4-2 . TGTGCCAGCAGCCTCCGAAGGAGTATAAATTCCGGAAACACCATATATTTT CASSLRRSINSGNTIYF
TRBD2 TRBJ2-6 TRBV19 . TGTGCCAGTAGTGCTAGTCTAGCGGGAGCTTCTGGGGCCAACGTCCTGACTTTC CASSASLAGASGANVLTF
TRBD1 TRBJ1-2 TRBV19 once TGTGCCAGTAGTCCGAACCCGGGACAGGGAAACTATGGCTACACCTTC CASSPNPGQGNYGYTF
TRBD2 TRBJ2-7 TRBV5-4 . TGTGCCAGCAGCTCTGGGACTAGCGGGAGCTACGAGCAGTACTTC CASSSGTSGSYEQYF
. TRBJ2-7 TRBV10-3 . TGTGCCATCAGTGAAAGGCACGAGCAGTACTTC CAISERHEQYF
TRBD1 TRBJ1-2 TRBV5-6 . TGTGCCAGCAGCCCCCCCCACAGGGGGATTGGCTACACCTTC CASSPPHRGIGYTF
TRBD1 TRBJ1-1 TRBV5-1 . TGCGCCAGCAGCTACGGGACAGGGAACACTGAAGCTTTCTTT CASSYGTGNTEAFF
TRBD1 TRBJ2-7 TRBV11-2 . TGTGCCAGCAGCTTGGCGGGACAGGGCTCCTACGAGCAGTACTTC CASSLAGQGSYEQYF
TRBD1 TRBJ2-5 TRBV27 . TGTGCCAGCAGACCGACAGGGGGGGTCGTAGGAGAGACCCAGTACTTC CASRPTGGVVGETQYF
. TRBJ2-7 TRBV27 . TGTGCCAGCAGTTTGACCCGACCCCGACTCGGGACAACTTCCTACGAGCAGTACTTC CASSLTRPRLGTTSYEQYF
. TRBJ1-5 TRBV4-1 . TGCGCCAGCAGCCAAGAGAGAGGGGGAGGGTTCCCCCAGCATTTT CASSQERGGGFPQHF
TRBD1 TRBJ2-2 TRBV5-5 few TGTGCCAGCACAAGACAGGGGCCAACCACCGGGGAGCTGTTTTTT CASTRQGPTTGELFF
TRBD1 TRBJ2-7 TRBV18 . TGTGCCAGCTCACCAGGGGTCGGGACAGGGGAGTACGAGCAGTACTTC CASSPGVGTGEYEQYF
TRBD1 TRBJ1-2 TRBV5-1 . TGCGCCAGCAGCTCCCGGACAGGGAACTATGGCTACACCTTC CASSSRTGNYGYTF
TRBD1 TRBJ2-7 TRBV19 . TGTGCCAGTAGTTCTAGAAGCCGGGACAGACCCTACGAGCAGTACTTC CASSSRSRDRPYEQYF
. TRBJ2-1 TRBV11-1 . TGTGCCAGCAGCCGAGCCCATGAGCAGTTCTTC CASSRAHEQFF
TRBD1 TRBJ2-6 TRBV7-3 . TGTGCCAGCAGCACGGGACAGGCTAACTCTGGGGCCAACGTCCTGACTTTC CASSTGQANSGANVLTF
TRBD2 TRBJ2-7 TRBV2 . TGTGCCAGCAGTCCAGGGGGACTAGCGGCCAACGAGCAGTACTTC CASSPGGLAANEQYF
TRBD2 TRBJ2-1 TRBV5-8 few TGTGCCAGCAGGCGCGGGAGGGGGGCCTACAATGAGCAGTTCTTC CASRRGRGAYNEQFF
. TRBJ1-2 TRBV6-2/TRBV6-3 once TGTGCCAGCAGTTACACCCATGGGACGGGCTATGGCTACACCTTC CASSYTHGTGYGYTF
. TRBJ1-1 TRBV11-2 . TGTGCCAGCAGCGGGCGGGGGCCGGGCACTGAAGCTTTCTTT CASSGRGPGTEAFF
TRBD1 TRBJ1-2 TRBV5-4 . TGTGCCAGCAGCCCCGCAGGGGGGAGCATATTTCTCTATGGCTACACCTTC CASSPAGGSIFLYGYTF
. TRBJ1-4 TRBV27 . TGTGCCAGCAGTTTATCGCGAGCGCCGGGTGAAAAACTGTTTTTT CASSLSRAPGEKLFF
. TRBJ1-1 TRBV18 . TGTGCCAGCTCACCAACAAGCAATAGGGACACTGAAGCTTTCTTT CASSPTSNRDTEAFF